The entry that follows covers one T cell receptor beta chain sequence. Its cognate antigen is unknown. Sequenced with the Oncomine TCR Beta short-read assay was DNA taken from cultured CD4+ T cells. Cultured CD4+ T cells were the source of extracted genomic DNA. TCRdb ran MiXCR on the PCR reads and lists one entry per CDR3 protein. The sample lists more than 6,000 distinct CDR3 sequences, around half occurring once. CDR1 MNHEY and CDR2 SMNVEV come from the germline V gene (reference sequence). V shed 4 bases, J shed 9 bases, and the junction held 3 bases outside the gene matches. This CDR3 has 13 amino acids. These data belong to a study of vaccination and CD4 T cells after COVID-19. Study-level information: Convalescent persons amounted to six males plus four females, two of whom were Hispanic. Post-COVID samples had a sampling time that fell a median roughly 98 days after diagnosis (range 35 to 161). Study results and limitations: The study found median SARS-CoV-2-reactive clonotypes rising from about 20 to 38, not significantly.

Treatment specified: roughly nine-day PBMC culture with coronavirus spike peptide pools or control peptides (ViraFEST assay). It was before the COVID-19 pandemic (2011-2018) that the unexposed donor's CD4+ T cells were collected. The rearrangement uses TRBV27 and TRBJ1-2; 12 bases match TRBD1. Sequenced: CD4+ T cells from blood, cultured in vitro. The sequence came from a human donor in good health. The CDR3 spells CASSWGTGGRYTF. CDR3 in DNA: TGTGCCAGCAGTTGGGGGACAGGGGGCCGCTACACCTTC.